This T cell receptor beta chain is from a study of cytomegalovirus exposure and HLA in healthy donors (dated by TCRdb to the late 2010s). Notes on the research overall: In an earlier analysis of 550 to 750 of the donors, 250 to 300 Gb of sequence data and 117 million unique TCR beta sequences from about 180 million T cells were reported. HLA typing included class I and class II loci at four-digit resolution. Among 398 genotyped donors of the cohort, an average of about 240,000 unique TCR beta nucleotide sequences were sequenced per donor, roughly a sixth of them non-productive. High-throughput TCR immunosequencing, statistical association of individual TCRs with disease status, and machine learning were combined to predict cytomegalovirus infection status. A later genetic analysis used genome-wide SNP genotypes for about 65% of the roughly 700 donors, treating that subset as a discovery cohort. Using immunosequencing, the study profiled T cell repertoires from some 670 subjects and related those repertoires to cytomegalovirus serostatus. A later analysis re-analyzed previously published TCR beta repertoires from 666 donors and added high-resolution HLA genotyping to study TCR occurrence patterns. To decide whether each TCR beta V gene segment behaved as functional or pseudogenic, an earlier analysis of fewer than 750 of the donors relied on high-throughput TCR beta sequencing. Roughly 5 DR-DQ haplotypes were handled as single units for association and clustering because linkage in the cohort was strong. Every repertoire in the discovery cohort had been generated on one and the same sequencing platform. An early release that covered fewer than 750 HLA-typed donors contained approximately 320 gigabases of sequencing data and tens of millions of unique TCR sequences. The number of typed donors differed by locus: about 620-640 for A, B, C, DRB1 and DQB1; 522 for DQA1; some 610 for DPA1; and approximately 450 for DPB1. Of the approximately 400 genotyped donors, over 65% fell in the genetic ancestry cluster associated with self-reported Caucasian donors. Rather than using new phenotypic data, the later analysis identified candidate immune exposures from TCR beta sequences and from how often those sequences occurred across donors. The study aimed to test whether cataloging public T cell receptors could reveal signatures of past pathogen exposure. Alongside the repertoire data, information on donor age, sex, ethnicity and CMV serostatus was compiled. A separate validation cohort of 90 to 150 different subjects was used in addition to the approximately 640-subject first cohort.

The cohort consisted of fewer than 700 healthy bone marrow donors. At the time of sampling, all cohort members were nominally healthy, though unrecorded immune exposures were likely present. The donor was CMV seropositive and was included in the group of approximately 310 seropositive cohort members. A peripheral blood sample was provided by each donor, and peripheral blood mononuclear cells were used for TCR beta sequencing. Genomic DNA extraction from the blood cell samples was performed with the Qiagen DNeasy Blood Extraction Kit. The germline V end is reduced by 2 bases and the J end by 0 bases; junction bases left unmatched: 18. The germline V gene gives CDR1 as SGHTS and CDR2 as YDEGEE. The CDR3 contains 20 residues, cysteine and phenylalanine counted. Only the CDR3 portion is preserved as DNA: 60 bases, with reading frame beginning at the first base. Worth noting for this clone: Which antigen it targets is not known. Base qualities are missing; no much larger clone stands one base away.

The library came from the immunoSEQ multiplex PCR assay. The multiplex PCR relied on a mix of 60 forward primers for TCR Vbeta segments and 13 reverse primers for TCR Jbeta segments. The CDR3 region of rearranged TCR beta genes was amplified from genomic DNA with a multiplex PCR assay. On the Illumina HiSeq System, the amplified TCR beta libraries were sequenced as 87-base-pair reads. The original methods were these. Across the 600 to 700 repertoires, a later analysis counted 60 million to 90 million unique TCR beta chains, around 11 million of which were shared by at least two donors. To remove PCR and sequencing errors, raw reads were error-corrected and collapsed into unique sequences using a nearest-neighbor algorithm that merged closely related sequences. CDR3 sequences were aligned to IMGT reference sequences to assign V, D and J gene segments. For a sequence to be retained, at least a six-nucleotide match to both a V gene segment and a J gene segment was required. A rearrangement was called productive if the CDR3 had no stop codons and remained in frame with V and J, and every other rearrangement was called non-productive. Following IMGT convention, CDR3 was defined as the stretch from the second conserved V-encoded cysteine up to the conserved J-encoded phenylalanine. In an earlier analysis of around 640 of the donors, sequences lacking an unambiguous match to a single V gene segment were excluded. An earlier analysis of 587 of the donors classified V segments as functional when productive rearrangements were above 56.7% and as segregating when the standard deviation between donors was above 5%. A statistical classification framework was developed to diagnose cytomegalovirus status using the catalog of TCR beta chain sequences. A later analysis assigned V and J genes by comparing TCR nucleotide sequences with IMGT/GENE-DB human TR gene sequences. In a later analysis, CDR3 sequences and most-parsimonious VDJ recombination scenarios were assigned using the TCRdist pipeline. In a later analysis, each TCR beta chain was defined by its CDR3 amino acid sequence together with its V-gene family, and reads without a unique V-gene family were excluded. A later analysis removed 592 highly shared, low-generation-probability nucleotide sequences to deal with suspected cross-contamination and a sequencing artifact. For each public chain, a later analysis derived a clonal expansion index from normalized ranks of inferred template counts within each repertoire. In a later analysis, generation probabilities were computed with a VDJ recombination model fitted to out-of-frame rearrangements, and the resulting probabilities were checked against IGoR. Hypergeometric tests were used in a later analysis to score TCR-TCR, TCR-HLA and TCR-CMV co-occurrence, with a repertoire-size bias correction applied to the TCR pairs. False discovery rates were estimated in a later analysis by permuting HLA or CMV assignments 20 times. In a later analysis, co-occurring TCRs were grouped using DBSCAN, and TCRdist sequence similarity was added for clustering within HLA-allele-positive subsets. Repertoires with fewer than 30,000 or more than 120,000 public chains, plus five repertoires with anomalous nucleotide sharing, were excluded from co-occurrence clustering. This is the immuneACCESS table as TCRdb keeps it, with only in-frame sequences that have V and J called. A part of the clones is gone; compared with another copy, unresolved V genes explain less than half, and the rest is unexplained. Clone size and the V and J calls come from that table; the DNA yielded D and trimming. This sample has roughly 140,000 clones in its table, and over 75% of those were observed once. The ten largest make up approximately 5.7% of the sample.

Overall study outcomes, separate from this receptor: Linkage disequilibrium might explain the correlated functional status among segregating V segments, but an unknown experimental factor could not be ruled out. In a later analysis, TCR association rates were found to vary across HLA loci, with the most associated TCRs seen for DRB1 alleles and the fewest for HLA-C alleles. Sequencing depth was assumed to be roughly uniform across donors in the presence/absence analyses, though that assumption may not hold. The study gave a list of about 160 TCR beta chains associated with cytomegalovirus. The classifier was reported to diagnose cytomegalovirus status with high specificity and sensitivity in both the original cohort and the validation cohort. A later genetic analysis reported fewer N-insertions in productive TCRs among donors in an Asian-associated ancestry cluster than the approximately 670-donor mean. In a later analysis, around 15,000 TCR beta sequences were associated with specific HLA alleles at a false discovery rate of 0.05. The sequencing pipeline was judged likely to have produced a cluster of highly shared sequence variants as a technical artifact. A later genetic analysis associated a missense DCLRE1C variant with V-gene and J-gene trimming of TCR beta chains, and an independent cohort replicated the association. The only immune exposure information available for the cohort was CMV serostatus. The cohort was sequenced for TCR beta chains only, and without alpha or paired-chain data the features that could be detected were limited. Because counts were too low, around 17 rarely observed V segments, including chromosome 9 orphons, were left out of the earlier analysis of over 550 of the donors. In an earlier analysis of some 500 of the donors, most TCR beta V segments were observed in productive rearrangements about 87% or about 30% of the time, broadly matching IMGT annotations. According to the authors, the approach could potentially be generalized to other disease states and immunological phenotypes. HLA typing was unavailable for some donors at each locus, so association tests used only the typed subset. Some IMGT-functional V segments, including TRBV6-2 and TRBV6-3, could not be told apart with the 87-base-pair reads, so those segments were excluded. When HLA alleles, especially DR and DQ, strongly co-occurred, attributing TCR associations to individual alleles was difficult. In a later analysis, most CMV-associated TCR beta chains were found to appear HLA-restricted, with HLA associations seemingly driven largely by CMV exposure. A later analysis found that HLA-associated TCR beta chains were more clonally expanded and had lower generation probabilities than equally common non-associated chains. A later analysis reported that several top co-occurrence clusters appeared linked to parvovirus B19, influenza, CMV and Epstein-Barr virus. A further reported finding was that TCR beta sequences accurately predicted the HLA-A and HLA-B alleles for most subjects in the first cohort. In vitro tests confirmed that three of the cytomegalovirus-associated TCR beta chains recognize cytomegalovirus antigens. Most TCR sequences were observed very rarely across donors, whereas some public TCRs were present in many individuals.

This receptor was obtained from a man in his thirties or forties in good health and CMV-seropositive. Specimen: PBMCs. The rearrangement joined TRBV5-8 to TRBJ2-5; 8 junctional bases match TRBD1. The sequence in DNA is TGTGCCAGCAGCTTACAATTAATAGAAACAGGGGGTAGGAACCAAGAGACCCAGTACTTC. Its protein is CASSLQLIETGGRNQETQYF.